These 11 T cell receptor beta chains originate from one sample sequenced in a study of shared clonotypes between healthy human individuals. Some clones are missing from TCRdb's copy, which holds only in-frame ones; the method was immunoSEQ multiplex PCR. Among 1.5 million to 1.9 million clones listed, nearly 99% were seen once. Sequencing was done on a sample of naive CD4+ T cells sorted from blood. Sample subset: CD45RA+ positively selected. The origin of the receptors is a man aged 25-45 years in good health.

The chain couples TRBV27 to TRBJ2-1, with TRBD2 identical over 11 bases. V lost 4 bases and J lost 4; bases outside the gene matches: 6. Germline loops: CDR1 MNHEY, CDR2 SMNVEV (reference sequence). This CDR3 has 16 residues. For the CDR3, the DNA is TGTGCCAGCAGTTCCCCGGGACTAGCGGCTTACAATGAGCAGTTCTTC. Its translation: CASSSPGLAAYNEQFF.

This chain uses TRBV28 with TRBJ1-5; TRBD1 matches 8 bases. Germline V lookup: CDR1 MDHEN, CDR2 SYDVKM. The CDR3 runs to 17 residues. The V gene end was trimmed by 5 bases and the J gene end by 4 bases; junction bases not matched to a gene: 13. The CDR3 loop is CASSIPRGQGGNQPQHF. The CDR3 DNA sequence: TGTGCCAGCAGTATCCCCAGGGGGCAGGGGGGAAATCAGCCCCAGCATTTT. The variable domain in full, completed from reference TRBV28 and TRBJ1-5, reads DVKVTQSSRYLVKRTGEKVFLECVQDMDHENMFWYRQDPGLGLRLIYFSYDVKMKEKGDIPEGYSVSREKKERFSLILESASTNQTSMYLCASSIPRGQGGNQPQHFGDGTRLSIL.

The V call is TRBV30, the J call TRBJ1-2; the D is unclear. CDR3 length equals 13 residues. The germline V gene has CDR1 GTSNPN and CDR2 SVGIG (reference sequence). The V and J ends lost 4 bases and 8 bases respectively, with 17 bases between them. The CDR3 here is CAWTPGWGSGYTF. For the CDR3, the DNA is TGTGCCTGGACCCCGGGATGGGGATCAGGCTACACCTTC.

V and J are TRBV7-9 and TRBJ2-1, with 12 bases matching TRBD2. The CDR3 covers 15 residues. The germline V gene has CDR1 SEHNR and CDR2 FQNEAQ (reference sequence). The V and J ends lost 5 bases and 9 bases, in that order; junction bases with no gene match: 8. The DNA for the CDR3 is TGTGCCAGCAGCGCGACTAGCGGGAGCTTCGGTGAGCAGTTCTTC. Its protein product is CASSATSGSFGEQFF.

The chain carries TRBV21-1 and TRBJ1-2; whether TRBD1, the table's D call, matches the DNA was not checked. TRBV21-1 corresponds to a pseudogene. The CDR3 loop spans 17 amino acids. The chain's CDR3 is CASSASSRQGGIYGYTF. The CDR3, as DNA: TGTGCCAGCAGCGCTAGTTCCAGACAGGGGGGTATCTATGGCTACACCTTC.

The chain has TRBV6-6 and TRBJ2-3; possible D gene TRBD1, 5 bases. Per germline, CDR1 MNHNY and CDR2 SVGAGI (reference sequence). V lost 6 bases and J lost 6, with 19 bases in between. The CDR3 covers 15 residues. CDR3 sequence (DNA): TGTGCCAGCAGCGATGTAATAGGGGCGCGGGATACGCAGTATTTT. Encoded protein: CASSDVIGARDTQYF.

The V and J genes are TRBV20-1 and TRBJ2-5, with D uncertain. Trimming pared 6 bases from V and 10 bases from J, leaving 12 bases between. Germline assignment: CDR1 DFQATT and CDR2 SNEGSKA (reference sequence). The CDR3 spans 10 residues. In DNA, the CDR3 is TGCAGTGCCGACGCTCAGGACCAGTACTTC. Translated, it gives CSADAQDQYF.

This clone appeared a few times. The CDR3: CASSPQGQGARPQHF. The DNA for the CDR3 is TGTGCCAGCTCACCTCAGGGACAGGGGGCGAGGCCCCAGCATTTT. The chain links TRBV18 to TRBJ1-5; TRBD1 matches 12 bases. J lost 9 bases, V lost 3 bases, and 6 bases had no gene match. The CDR3 is made up of 15 amino acids. Germline CDR1 is KGHSH and CDR2 is LQKENI.

The rearrangement links TRBV28 to TRBJ2-7, with D tentatively TRBD2 (6 bases). The CDR3 covers 14 residues. The germline gives CDR1 MDHEN, CDR2 SYDVKM. V lost 5 bases and J lost 1, with 12 bases in between. The chain's CDR3 is CASSPGGASYEQYF. CDR3 nucleotides: TGTGCCAGCAGTCCCGGCGGGGCATCCTACGAGCAGTACTTC.

The chain uses TRBV10-1 and TRBJ2-3; 7 positions match TRBD1. J was trimmed by 0 bases and V by 0 bases; bases with no gene match: 0. This CDR3 has 15 residues. Looked up from germline, CDR1 is WNHNN and CDR2 is SYGVQD (reference sequence). The CDR3 nucleotides are TGCGCCAGCAGTGAGTCGACAGGGAGCACAGATACGCAGTATTTT. As protein: CASSESTGSTDTQYF.

V usage is TRBV30 and J usage is TRBJ2-7, with D possibly matching TRBD2 (5 bases). V was trimmed by 1 base and J by 2 bases, leaving 9 bases between them. Germline assignment: CDR1 GTSNPN and CDR2 SVGIG (reference sequence). The CDR3 extends over 13 amino acids. CDR3 nucleotides: TGTGCCTGGAGTGGAGGGAGACCCTACGAGCAGTACTTC. Its translation is CAWSGGRPYEQYF.